Listed here are 4 T cell receptor beta chains from one sample, sequenced in a study of blood T cells in healthy people across ages (dated by TCRdb to the mid-2010s). The protocol used for the library was 5' RACE. Instrument used: Illumina HiSeq 2500. A second about 7 to 11 cycle PCR used a sample-barcoded 5' primer and a J-beta primer mix. The public reads were quality trimmed at Q25 with fastp and then assembled into clones with MiXCR by TCRdb, keeping productive beta chains. For every CDR3 protein sequence, its rows merge into one entry that carries the most common genes and DNA. Across this sample there are about a million distinct CDR3 sequences, with just over 50% seen only once. About 22% of the sample rests with the top ten. What was sequenced was blood. These TCRs come from a woman aged 55-70 years in good health.

With respect to this clonotype: This may arise from a read error, as a much more abundant clone is one base away. V is TRBV4-3 and J is TRBJ2-1, with D perhaps matching TRBD2 (5 bases). The CDR3 contains 15 residues. Trimming pared 4 bases from V and 8 bases from J, leaving 18 bases between. Looked up from germline, CDR1 is LGHNA and CDR2 is YSLEER. The CDR3 nucleotides read TGCGCCAGCAGCCCGTCTGGGATAGGGAGCGATGAGCAGTTCTTC. Translation gives CASSPSGIGSDEQFF.

The V call is TRBV5-1, the J call TRBJ1-2; the D gene is possibly TRBD1 (5 bases). This CDR3 has 15 amino acids. Trimming took 0 bases from V and 4 from J, leaving 13 bases between them. CDR1 and CDR2 from the germline V gene are SGHRS and YFSETQ. The CDR3 DNA is TGCGCCAGCAGCTTGGGGGGACGAGTTGTCTATGGCTACACCTTC. Translated, it gives CASSLGGRVVYGYTF. Full variable domain (outside the CDR3, taken from reference TRBV5-1 and TRBJ1-2): KAGVTQTPRYLIKTRGQQVTLSCSPISGHRSVSWYQQTPGQGLQFLFEYFSETQRNKGNFPGRFSGRQFSNSRSEMNVSTLELGDSALYLCASSLGGRVVYGYTFGSGTRLTVV.

The J gene is TRBJ2-5, the V gene TRBV7-7, with 11 positions matching TRBD2. J was trimmed by 0 bases and V by 5 bases; bases with no gene match: 5. CDR1 and CDR2 (germline): SSHAT, FNYEAQ (reference sequence). CDR3 length: 16 residues. The CDR3 DNA reads TGTGCCAGCAGCCGAGGACTAGCGGGCGACCAAGAGACCCAGTACTTC. Protein: CASSRGLAGDQETQYF. Supplemented by reference TRBV7-7 and TRBJ2-5, the full variable domain reads GAGVSQSPRYKVTKRGQDVTLRCDPISSHATLYWYQQALGQGPEFLTYFNYEAQPDKSGLPSDRFSAERPEGSISTLTIQRTEQRDSAMYRCASSRGLAGDQETQYFGPGTRLLVL.

This clonotype was counted between two and nine times. The chain has TRBV4-1 and TRBJ2-7, with D hard to call. The V gene's germline CDR1 is MGHRA and CDR2 YSYEKL. The CDR3 covers 13 residues. Deletions cut 0 bases from V and 7 bases from J, with 10 bases between. The CDR3 sequence: CASSQERSLEQYF. The CDR3 DNA follows: TGCGCCAGCAGCCAAGAACGATCCCTGGAGCAGTACTTC.